This T cell receptor beta chain is drawn from a study of T-cell reconstitution after alpha-beta-depleted transplantation in children. Looked up from germline, CDR1 is MNHEY and CDR2 is SVGEGT. Unmatched junction bases numbered 10, after V lost 6 bases and J lost 2 bases. This CDR3 spans 16 amino acids. Preparation of the TCRbeta library involved a method that used unique molecular identifiers. TCRdb reanalysed the PCR reads using MiXCR and keeps one entry per CDR3 protein. The sample includes 450,000 to 550,000 distinct CDR3 sequences, approximately 10% of them seen just once. Study-wide results and caveats: Several hundred expanded graft clones reportedly supplied alpha-beta T cells about two months after transplant. Most T-cell counts and diversity one year after the transplant came from T cells that were newly produced. TCRbeta diversity was high at day 60 in some patients (a result of surviving recipient T cells and thymic progenitors).

The sample holds a few counts of this clonotype. Its matching antigen is unknown. The chain joins TRBV6-2 or TRBV6-3 to TRBJ2-1; 7 bases map to TRBD2. The sample consisted of PBMCs, mostly from graft donor cells, taken 180 days after TCRalphabeta/CD19-depleted stem cell transplant. The TCR sequence derives from a female patient aged 2-15 years who had a stem cell transplant for aplastic anemia, so the T cells may come from the graft donor. The CDR3 loop reads CASSREGGRTYNEQFF. In DNA, the CDR3 is TGTGCCAGCAGCAGGGAGGGAGGGAGGACCTACAATGAGCAGTTCTTC.